The following is a T cell receptor (beta chain) sequence with its context. J gave up 6 bases and V 1 base, and 9 bases lay outside the gene matches. The CDR3 contains 16 residues. Germline V CDR1 and CDR2: MDHEN, SYDVKM. About 30,000 T cell genomes (about 0.2 ug DNA) went into each sorted-subset replicate. Only in-frame clones appear in the TCRdb table, and some are missing; sequencing was by immunoSEQ multiplex PCR. The sample shows some 1.5 million clones, 95% to 99% of them seen only once. This specimen belongs to a study of shared clonotypes between healthy human individuals. Study-level information: Donor ages ranged 18 to 49 years: a couple of women, three men.

The sequence came from a man under 40 in good health. The sequenced sample was naive CD4+ T cells sorted from blood. The subset here: CD45RA+ positively selected. V usage is TRBV28 and J usage is TRBJ1-2, with TRBD1 matching over 9 bases. CDR3 nucleotides: TGTGCCAGCAGTTTATCCACGGGACAGGGTTACAATGGCTACACCTTC. It codes for CASSLSTGQGYNGYTF.